This TCR beta chain was documented in a study of T cell responses to AZD1222 COVID-19 vaccine. Study-wide results and limits: Nearly half of spike-specific TCRs reportedly go after variant regions that carry no mutations. Scientists sampled the repertoires only once the peak T cell response had passed.

Clones were read by immunoSEQ multiplex PCR, and TCRdb kept only the in-frame ones, dropping some. The table records roughly 100,000 clones, roughly 90% of them present only once. Comments on this clone: Antigen specificity is unknown.

The sample in question was peripheral blood, obtained on day 0 of AZD1222 vaccination. This sequence was found in an adult in good health.

Here the CDR3 reads CASSSQDRGPNEKLFF. The CDR3, as DNA: TGTGCCAGCAGCTCGCAAGACAGGGGACCAAATGAAAAACTGTTTTTT. The gene calls are TRBV7-9 and TRBJ1-4, with 8 bases fitting TRBD1. The J segment lost 5 bases and the V segment lost 4 bases, leaving 9 bases of the junction unmatched. The CDR3 is 16 amino acids. Germline V CDR1 and CDR2: SEHNR, FQNEAQ (reference sequence).